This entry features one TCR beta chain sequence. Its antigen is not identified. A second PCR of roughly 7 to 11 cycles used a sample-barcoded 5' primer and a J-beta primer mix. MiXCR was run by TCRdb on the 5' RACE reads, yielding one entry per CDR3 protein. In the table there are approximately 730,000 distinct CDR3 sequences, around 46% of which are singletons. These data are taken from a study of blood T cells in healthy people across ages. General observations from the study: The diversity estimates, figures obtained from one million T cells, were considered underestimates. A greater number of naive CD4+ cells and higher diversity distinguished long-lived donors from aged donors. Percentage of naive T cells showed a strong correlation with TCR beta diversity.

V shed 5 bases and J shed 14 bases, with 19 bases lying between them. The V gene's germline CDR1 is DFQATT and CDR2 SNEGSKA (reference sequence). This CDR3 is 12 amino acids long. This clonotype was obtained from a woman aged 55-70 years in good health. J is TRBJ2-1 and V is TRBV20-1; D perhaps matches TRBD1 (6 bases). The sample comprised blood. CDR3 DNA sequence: TGCAGTGCTTCACCACACAGGGAGAAAGAGTTCTTC. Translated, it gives CSASPHREKEFF.